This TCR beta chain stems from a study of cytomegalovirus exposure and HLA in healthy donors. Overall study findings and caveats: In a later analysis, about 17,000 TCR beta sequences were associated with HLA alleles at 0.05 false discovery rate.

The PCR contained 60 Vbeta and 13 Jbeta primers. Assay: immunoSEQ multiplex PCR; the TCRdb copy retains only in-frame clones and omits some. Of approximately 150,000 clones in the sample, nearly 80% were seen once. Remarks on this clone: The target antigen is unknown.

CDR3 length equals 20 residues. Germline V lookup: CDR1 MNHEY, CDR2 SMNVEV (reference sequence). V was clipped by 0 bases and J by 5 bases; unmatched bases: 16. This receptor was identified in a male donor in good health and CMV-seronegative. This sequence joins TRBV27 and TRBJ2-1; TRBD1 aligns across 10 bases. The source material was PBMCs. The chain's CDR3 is CASSLSSGGQGVYFNNEQFF. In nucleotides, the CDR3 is TGTGCCAGCAGTTTATCGAGTGGCGGACAGGGGGTATATTTCAACAATGAGCAGTTCTTC.